A selection of T cell receptor beta chains follows, all from one sample in a study of blood T cell repertoires in COVID-19. Only in-frame clones appear in the TCRdb table, and some are missing; sequencing was by immunoSEQ multiplex PCR. Of some 140,000 clones in the sample, approximately 80% were seen once. Sequencing input: peripheral blood. Every receptor here comes from an older woman with active or convalescent COVID-19. Each CDR3 is given with its conserved first and last residue. A D gene is named only where the DNA matches it firmly. Some rows have no size entry. The others give once, few or many, or a class for an expanded clone.

CDR3	DNA	V	D	size	J
CASSGDGPGTGSYYGYTF	TGTGCCAGCAGTGGGGATGGTCCCGGGACAGGGTCTTACTATGGCTACACCTTC	TRBV2	TRBD1	-	TRBJ1-2
CASRRGTLGNEQFF	TGCGCCAGCCGTCGCGGGACGTTGGGGAATGAGCAGTTCTTC	TRBV5-1	-	-	TRBJ2-1
CASSQSRDLGGDNSPLHF	TGCGCCAGCAGCCAGTCCCGGGACCTAGGAGGGGATAATTCACCCCTCCACTTT	TRBV5-1	-	-	TRBJ1-6
CASSIFAGGPGANVLTF	TGTGCCAGTAGTATTTTCGCGGGGGGTCCTGGGGCCAACGTCCTGACTTTC	TRBV19	TRBD2	few	TRBJ2-6
CASSPSYEQYF	TGTGCCAGCAGTCCTTCTTACGAGCAGTACTTC	TRBV7-9	-	-	TRBJ2-7
CASSFTSVGPYEQYF	TGTGCCAGCAGCTTTACTAGTGTCGGGCCCTACGAGCAGTACTTC	TRBV7-9	-	-	TRBJ2-7
CASSPGRGLAASYNEQFF	TGCGCCAGCAGCCCGGGACGAGGACTAGCTGCCTCCTACAATGAGCAGTTCTTC	TRBV5-1	TRBD2	-	TRBJ2-1
CASSGMGATTVEKLFF	TGTGCCAGCAGTGGAATGGGGGCAACGACGGTTGAAAAACTGTTTTTT	TRBV28	-	-	TRBJ1-4
CASSLEPSRDTEAFF	TGTGCCAGCAGCTTAGAACCCAGTCGGGACACTGAAGCTTTCTTT	TRBV7-6	-	few	TRBJ1-1
CASSGIPSGSEAFF	TGTGCCAGCAGCGGAATCCCATCAGGGTCTGAAGCTTTCTTT	TRBV21-1	-	few	TRBJ1-1
CASNGQGRATGELFF	TGTGCCAGCAACGGACAGGGTCGGGCCACCGGGGAGCTGTTTTTT	TRBV2	TRBD1	-	TRBJ2-2
CASSSTGTGEKLFF	TGCGCCAGCAGCTCGACAGGGACCGGTGAAAAACTGTTTTTT	TRBV4-3	TRBD1	-	TRBJ1-4
CASSRGQGGSGANVLTF	TGCGCCAGCAGCCGGGGACAGGGTGGTTCTGGGGCCAACGTCCTGACTTTC	TRBV5-1	TRBD1	once	TRBJ2-6
CASRGFRDRDNEQFF	TGTGCCAGCAGGGGGTTCCGGGACAGAGACAATGAGCAGTTCTTC	TRBV7-9	TRBD1	-	TRBJ2-1
CASSPPRTGALEQYF	TGCGCCAGCAGCCCCCCCCGGACAGGGGCGCTCGAGCAGTACTTC	TRBV4-1	TRBD1	-	TRBJ2-7
CATSRAGTGGGYTEAFF	TGTGCCACCAGCAGAGCCGGGACAGGGGGCGGGTACACTGAAGCTTTCTTT	TRBV15	TRBD1	-	TRBJ1-1
CASSTCQETQYF	TGTGCCAGTTCGACTTGCCAAGAGACCCAGTACTTC	TRBV21-1	-	-	TRBJ2-5
CAWRKPGAGSPLHF	TGTGCCTGGAGAAAGCCCGGTGCGGGTTCACCCCTCCACTTT	TRBV30	-	once	TRBJ1-6
CASSYVRGGSSYNEQFF	TGTGCCAGCAGTTACGTGCGGGGGGGGAGCTCCTACAATGAGCAGTTCTTC	TRBV6-2/TRBV6-3	TRBD2	-	TRBJ2-1
CASSERQEQISNQPQHF	TGTGCCAGCAGTGAAAGACAGGAGCAAATTAGCAATCAGCCCCAGCATTTT	TRBV6-1	-	-	TRBJ1-5
CASSVGLAESTDTQYF	TGTGCCAGCAGCGTAGGGCTAGCGGAAAGCACAGATACGCAGTATTTT	TRBV9	TRBD2	-	TRBJ2-3
CASSSLLGTGGRGNQPQHF	TGTGCCAGCAGCTCCCTCCTAGGCACAGGGGGCCGGGGCAATCAGCCCCAGCATTTT	TRBV5-6	TRBD1	-	TRBJ1-5
CASSPQGENYGYTF	TGTGCCAGCAGCCCACAGGGGGAAAACTATGGCTACACCTTC	TRBV7-2	TRBD1	-	TRBJ1-2
CASSKTLNTEAFF	TGTGCCAGCAGCAAGACACTGAACACTGAAGCTTTCTTT	TRBV6-5	-	few	TRBJ1-1
CASSMAIPGKHEQFF	TGTGCCAGTAGTATGGCGATACCGGGGAAGCATGAGCAGTTCTTC	TRBV19	-	-	TRBJ2-1
CASSLQGNSPLHF	TGTGCCAGCAGCTTACAGGGTAATTCACCCCTCCACTTT	TRBV7-9	-	-	TRBJ1-6
CSAKQGGNTGELFF	TGCAGCGCGAAACAGGGGGGCAACACCGGGGAGCTGTTTTTT	TRBV29-1	TRBD1	once	TRBJ2-2